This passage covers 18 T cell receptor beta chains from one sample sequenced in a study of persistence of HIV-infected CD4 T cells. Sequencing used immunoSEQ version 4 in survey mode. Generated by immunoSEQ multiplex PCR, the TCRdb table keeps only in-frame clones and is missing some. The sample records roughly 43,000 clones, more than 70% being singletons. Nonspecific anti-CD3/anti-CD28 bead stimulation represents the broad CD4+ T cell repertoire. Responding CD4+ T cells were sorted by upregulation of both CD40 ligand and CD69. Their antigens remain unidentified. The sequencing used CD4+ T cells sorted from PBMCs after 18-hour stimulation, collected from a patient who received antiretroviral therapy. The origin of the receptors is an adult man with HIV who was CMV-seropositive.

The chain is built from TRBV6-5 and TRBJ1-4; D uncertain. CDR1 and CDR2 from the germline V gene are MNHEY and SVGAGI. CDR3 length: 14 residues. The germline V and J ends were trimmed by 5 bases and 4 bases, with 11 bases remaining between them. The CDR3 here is CASSPLGSNEKLFF. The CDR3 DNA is TGTGCCAGCAGTCCCCTGGGAAGTAATGAAAAACTGTTTTTT.

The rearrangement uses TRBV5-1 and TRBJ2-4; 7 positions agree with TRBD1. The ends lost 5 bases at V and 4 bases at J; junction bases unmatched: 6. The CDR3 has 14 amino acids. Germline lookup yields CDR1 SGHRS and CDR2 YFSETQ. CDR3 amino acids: CASRWDRDKNIQYF. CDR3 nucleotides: TGCGCCAGCAGATGGGACAGAGATAAAAACATTCAGTACTTC.

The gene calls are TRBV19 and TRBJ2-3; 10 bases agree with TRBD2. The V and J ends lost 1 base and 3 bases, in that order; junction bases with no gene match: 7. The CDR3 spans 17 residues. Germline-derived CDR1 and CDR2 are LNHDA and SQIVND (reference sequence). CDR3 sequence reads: CASSIVNLAGVTDTQYF. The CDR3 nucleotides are TGTGCCAGTAGTATAGTAAACCTAGCGGGGGTTACAGATACGCAGTATTTT.

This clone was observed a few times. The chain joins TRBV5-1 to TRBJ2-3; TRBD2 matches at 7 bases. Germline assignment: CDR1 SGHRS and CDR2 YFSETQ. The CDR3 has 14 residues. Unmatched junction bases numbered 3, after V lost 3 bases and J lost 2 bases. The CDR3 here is CASSSAGYTDTQYF. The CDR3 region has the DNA TGCGCCAGCAGCTCAGCGGGGTACACAGATACGCAGTATTTT.

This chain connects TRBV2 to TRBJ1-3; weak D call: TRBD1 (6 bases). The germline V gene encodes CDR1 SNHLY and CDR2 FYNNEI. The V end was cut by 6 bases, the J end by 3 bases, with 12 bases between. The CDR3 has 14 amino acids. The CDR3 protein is CASRDSWIGNTIYF. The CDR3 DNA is TGTGCCAGCAGGGACAGTTGGATTGGAAACACCATATATTTT.

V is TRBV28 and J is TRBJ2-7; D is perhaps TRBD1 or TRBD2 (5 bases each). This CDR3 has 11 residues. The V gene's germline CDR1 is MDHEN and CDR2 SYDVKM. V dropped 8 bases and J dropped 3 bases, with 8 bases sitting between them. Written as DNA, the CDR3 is TGTGCCAGCCGGGGACGCTACGAGCAGTACTTC. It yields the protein CASRGRYEQYF.

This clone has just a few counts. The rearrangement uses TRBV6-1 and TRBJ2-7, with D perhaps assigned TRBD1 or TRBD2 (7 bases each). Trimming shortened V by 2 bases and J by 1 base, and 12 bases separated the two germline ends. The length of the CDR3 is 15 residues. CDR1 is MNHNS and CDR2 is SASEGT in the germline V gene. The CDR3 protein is CASSESGTASYEQYF. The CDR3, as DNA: TGTGCCAGCAGTGAAAGCGGGACAGCGTCCTACGAGCAGTACTTC.

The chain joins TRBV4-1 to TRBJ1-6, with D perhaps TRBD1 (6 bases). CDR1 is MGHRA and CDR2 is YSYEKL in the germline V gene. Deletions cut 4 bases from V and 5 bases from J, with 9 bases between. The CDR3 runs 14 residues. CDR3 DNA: TGCGCCAGCAGCCGGAGGGGGGATAATTCACCCCTCCACTTT. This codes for CASSRRGDNSPLHF.

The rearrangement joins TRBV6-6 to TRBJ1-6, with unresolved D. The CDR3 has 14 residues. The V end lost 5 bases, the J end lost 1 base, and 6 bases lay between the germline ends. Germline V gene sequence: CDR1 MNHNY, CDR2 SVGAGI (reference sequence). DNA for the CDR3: TGTGCCAGCAGTCGGACGTCCTATAATTCACCCCTCCACTTT. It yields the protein CASSRTSYNSPLHF.

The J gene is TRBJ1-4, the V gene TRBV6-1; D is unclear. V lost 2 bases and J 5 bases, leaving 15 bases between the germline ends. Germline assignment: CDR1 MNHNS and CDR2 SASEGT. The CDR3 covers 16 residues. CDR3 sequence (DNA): TGTGCCAGCAGTGAAATCGCCGGATATAAGAATGAAAAACTGTTTTTT. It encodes CASSEIAGYKNEKLFF.

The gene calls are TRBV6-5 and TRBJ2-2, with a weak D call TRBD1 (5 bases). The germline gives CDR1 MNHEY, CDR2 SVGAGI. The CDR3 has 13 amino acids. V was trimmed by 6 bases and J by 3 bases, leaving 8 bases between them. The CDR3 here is CASRDTYTGELFF. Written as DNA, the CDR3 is TGTGCCAGCAGGGACACCTACACCGGGGAGCTGTTTTTT.

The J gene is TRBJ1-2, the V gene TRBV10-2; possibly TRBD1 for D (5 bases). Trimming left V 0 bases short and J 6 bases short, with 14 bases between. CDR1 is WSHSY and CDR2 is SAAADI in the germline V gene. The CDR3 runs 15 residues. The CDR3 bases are TGCGCCAGCAGTGAGTCGGTAGCAGGGTGGAATGGCTACACCTTC. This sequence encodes CASSESVAGWNGYTF.

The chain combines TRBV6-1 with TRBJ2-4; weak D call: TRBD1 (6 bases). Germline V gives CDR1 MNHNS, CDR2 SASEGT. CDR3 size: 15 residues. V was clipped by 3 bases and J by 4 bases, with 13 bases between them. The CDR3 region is CASSDPAGTKNIQYF. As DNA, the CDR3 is TGTGCCAGCAGTGACCCCGCCGGGACAAAAAACATTCAGTACTTC.

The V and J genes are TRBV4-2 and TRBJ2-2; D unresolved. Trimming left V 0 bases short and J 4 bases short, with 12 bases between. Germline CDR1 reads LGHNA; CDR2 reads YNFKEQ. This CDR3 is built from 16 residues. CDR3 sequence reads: CASSQESSLSTGELFF. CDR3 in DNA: TGTGCCAGCAGCCAAGAGTCGTCACTATCCACCGGGGAGCTGTTTTTT.

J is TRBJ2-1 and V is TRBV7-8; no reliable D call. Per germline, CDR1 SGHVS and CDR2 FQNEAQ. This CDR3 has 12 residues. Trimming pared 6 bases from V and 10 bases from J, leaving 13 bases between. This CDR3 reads CASSSIVGEQFF. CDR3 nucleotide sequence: TGTGCCAGCAGTTCAATCGTGGGGGAGCAGTTCTTC.

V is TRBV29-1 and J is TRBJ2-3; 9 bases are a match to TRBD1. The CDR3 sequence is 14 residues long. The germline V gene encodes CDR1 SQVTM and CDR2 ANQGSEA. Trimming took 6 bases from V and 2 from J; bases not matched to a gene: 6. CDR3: CSVGGQGYTDTQYF. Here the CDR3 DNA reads TGCAGCGTCGGGGGACAGGGATACACAGATACGCAGTATTTT.

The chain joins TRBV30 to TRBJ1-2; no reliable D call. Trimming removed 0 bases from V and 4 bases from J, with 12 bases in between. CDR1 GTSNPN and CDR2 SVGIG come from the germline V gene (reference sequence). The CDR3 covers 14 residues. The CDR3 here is CAWSVRNGTYGYTF. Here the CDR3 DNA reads TGTGCCTGGAGTGTACGGAACGGAACCTATGGCTACACCTTC.

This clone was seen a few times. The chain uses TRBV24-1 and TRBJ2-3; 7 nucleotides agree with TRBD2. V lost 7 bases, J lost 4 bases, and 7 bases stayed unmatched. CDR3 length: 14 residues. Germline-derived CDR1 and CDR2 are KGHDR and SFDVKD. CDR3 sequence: CATRGGVSSDTQYF. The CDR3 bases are TGTGCCACCAGGGGAGGGGTGTCCTCAGATACGCAGTATTTT.